This TCR beta chain appears in the sequencing data of a study of cytomegalovirus exposure and HLA in healthy donors. The study's findings and limits: Presence/absence analyses assumed roughly uniform sequencing depth across donors, which may not hold. Based on reports, TCR beta sequences accurately predicted HLA-A and HLA-B alleles for most subjects. Testing in vitro showed three CMV-associated chains specific for CMV antigens. One variant, a missense change in DCLRE1C, was linked in a later analysis to TCR beta V- and J-gene trimming.

CDR1 MNHNY and CDR2 SVGAGI come from the germline V gene (reference sequence). This CDR3 is built from 13 residues. Trimming left V 0 bases short and J 8 bases short, with 8 bases between. In the case of this clone: As yet, its antigen is unknown.

The PCR contained 60 Vbeta and 13 Jbeta primers. Here immunoSEQ multiplex PCR was the method, and the copy in TCRdb shows in-frame clones only, minus some. Here the sample spans 200,000 to 250,000 clones, 70% to 90% being singletons. Sequenced: PBMCs. V gene TRBV6-6 combines with J gene TRBJ2-1, with D hard to call. The TCR was taken from a human donor in good health. DNA for the CDR3: TGTGCCAGCAGTTACTCCGAGGCCCATGAGCAGTTCTTC. Its translation: CASSYSEAHEQFF.